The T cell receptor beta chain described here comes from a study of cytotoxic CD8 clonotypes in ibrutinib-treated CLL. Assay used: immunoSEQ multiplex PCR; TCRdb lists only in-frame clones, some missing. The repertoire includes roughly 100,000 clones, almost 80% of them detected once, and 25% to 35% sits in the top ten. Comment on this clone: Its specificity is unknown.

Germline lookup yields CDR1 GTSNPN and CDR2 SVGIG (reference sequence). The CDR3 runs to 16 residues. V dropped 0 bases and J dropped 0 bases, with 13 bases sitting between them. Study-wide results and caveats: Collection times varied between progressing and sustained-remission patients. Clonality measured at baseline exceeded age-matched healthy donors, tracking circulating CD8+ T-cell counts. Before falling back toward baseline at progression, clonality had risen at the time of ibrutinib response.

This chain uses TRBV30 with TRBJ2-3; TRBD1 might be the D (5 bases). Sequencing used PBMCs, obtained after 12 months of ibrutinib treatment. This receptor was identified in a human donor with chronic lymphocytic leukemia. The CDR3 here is CAWSVRARTSTDTQYF. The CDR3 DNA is TGTGCCTGGAGTGTCAGGGCGAGAACTAGCACAGATACGCAGTATTTT. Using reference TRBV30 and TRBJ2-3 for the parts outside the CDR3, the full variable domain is SQTIHQWPATLVQPVGSPLSLECTVEGTSNPNLYWYRQAAGRGLQLLFYSVGIGQISSEVPQNLSASRPQDRQFILSSKKLLLSDSGFYLCAWSVRARTSTDTQYFGPGTRLTVL.